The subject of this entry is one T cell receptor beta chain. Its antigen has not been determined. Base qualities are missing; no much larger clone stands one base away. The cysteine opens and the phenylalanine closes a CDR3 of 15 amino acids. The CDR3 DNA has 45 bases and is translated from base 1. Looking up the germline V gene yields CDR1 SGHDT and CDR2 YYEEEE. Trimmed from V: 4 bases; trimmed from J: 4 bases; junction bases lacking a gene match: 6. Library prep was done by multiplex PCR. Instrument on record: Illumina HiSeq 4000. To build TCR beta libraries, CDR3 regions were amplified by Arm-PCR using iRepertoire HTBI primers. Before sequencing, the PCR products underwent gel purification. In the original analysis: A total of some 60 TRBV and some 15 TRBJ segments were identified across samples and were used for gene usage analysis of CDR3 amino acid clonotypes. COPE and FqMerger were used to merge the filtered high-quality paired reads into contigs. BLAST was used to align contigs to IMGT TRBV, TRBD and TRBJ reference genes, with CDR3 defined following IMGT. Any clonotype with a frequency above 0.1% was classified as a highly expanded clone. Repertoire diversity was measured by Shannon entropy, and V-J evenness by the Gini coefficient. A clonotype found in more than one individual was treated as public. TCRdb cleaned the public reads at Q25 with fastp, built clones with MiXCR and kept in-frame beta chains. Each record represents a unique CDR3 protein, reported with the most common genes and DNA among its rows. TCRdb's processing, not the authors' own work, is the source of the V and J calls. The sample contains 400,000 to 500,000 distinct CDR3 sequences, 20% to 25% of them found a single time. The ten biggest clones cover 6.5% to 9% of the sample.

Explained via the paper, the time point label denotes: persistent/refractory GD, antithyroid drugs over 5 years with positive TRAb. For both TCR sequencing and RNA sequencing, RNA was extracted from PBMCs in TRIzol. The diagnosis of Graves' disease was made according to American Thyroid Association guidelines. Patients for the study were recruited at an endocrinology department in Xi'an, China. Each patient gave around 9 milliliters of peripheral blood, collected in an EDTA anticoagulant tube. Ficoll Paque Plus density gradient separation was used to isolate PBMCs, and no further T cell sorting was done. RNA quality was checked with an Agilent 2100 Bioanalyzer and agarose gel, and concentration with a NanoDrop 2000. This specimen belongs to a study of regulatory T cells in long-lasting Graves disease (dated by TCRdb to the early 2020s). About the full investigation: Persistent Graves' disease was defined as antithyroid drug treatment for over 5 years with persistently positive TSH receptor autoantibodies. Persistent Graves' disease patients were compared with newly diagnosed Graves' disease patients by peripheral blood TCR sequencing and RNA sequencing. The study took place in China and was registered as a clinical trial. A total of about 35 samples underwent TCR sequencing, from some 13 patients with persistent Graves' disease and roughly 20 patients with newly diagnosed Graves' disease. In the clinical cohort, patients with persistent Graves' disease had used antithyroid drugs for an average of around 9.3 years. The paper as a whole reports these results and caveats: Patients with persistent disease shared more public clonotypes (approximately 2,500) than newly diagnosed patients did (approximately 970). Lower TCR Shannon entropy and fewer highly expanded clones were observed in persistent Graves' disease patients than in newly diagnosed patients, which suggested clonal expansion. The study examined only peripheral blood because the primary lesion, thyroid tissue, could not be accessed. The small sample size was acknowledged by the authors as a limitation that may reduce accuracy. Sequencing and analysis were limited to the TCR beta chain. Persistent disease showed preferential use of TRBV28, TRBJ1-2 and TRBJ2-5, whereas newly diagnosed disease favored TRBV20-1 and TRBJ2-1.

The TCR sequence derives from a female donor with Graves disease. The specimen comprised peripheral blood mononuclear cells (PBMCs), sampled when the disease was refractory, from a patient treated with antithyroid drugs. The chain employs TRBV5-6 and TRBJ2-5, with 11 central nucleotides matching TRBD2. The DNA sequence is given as TGTGCCAGCAGCCAAACTAGCGGGAGTACAGAGACCCAGTACTTC. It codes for CASSQTSGSTETQYF.